This is a list of T cell receptor beta chains from one sample in a study of blood T cell repertoires in COVID-19. The assay was immunoSEQ multiplex PCR, and TCRdb's table has in-frame clones only and misses some. The data show a few hundred thousand clones, with roughly nine tenths seen just once and 3% held by the top ten. Sample: peripheral blood. These receptors originate from a woman aged 25 to 39 with COVID-19, enrolled during active disease. CDR3s include the opening cysteine and the closing phenylalanine or tryptophan. Fields, in order: J gene, V gene, clone size, D gene, CDR3 protein, CDR3 DNA. D genes are given only for firm matches. Clone sizes are given selectively: once, few, many, or a class where the clone is expanded.

j_call: TRBJ2-5
v_call: TRBV6-2/TRBV6-3
clone_size: .
d_call: TRBD2
cdr3_aa: CASSPGGNQETQYF
cdr3_nt: TGTGCCAGCAGTCCCGGGGGGAACCAAGAGACCCAGTACTTC

j_call: TRBJ2-5
v_call: TRBV6-2/TRBV6-3
clone_size: many
d_call: TRBD1
cdr3_aa: CASSYSLDRGQETQYF
cdr3_nt: TGTGCCAGCAGTTACTCATTGGACAGGGGGCAAGAGACCCAGTACTTC

j_call: TRBJ2-3
v_call: TRBV4-1
clone_size: .
d_call: TRBD2
cdr3_aa: CASSQQQTSGGRDTQYF
cdr3_nt: TGCGCCAGCAGCCAACAGCAGACTAGCGGGGGGCGGGATACGCAGTATTTT

j_call: TRBJ2-1
v_call: TRBV29-1
clone_size: .
d_call: TRBD2
cdr3_aa: CSVSTSGASNEQFF
cdr3_nt: TGCAGCGTTTCAACTAGCGGGGCGTCCAATGAGCAGTTCTTC

j_call: TRBJ2-1
v_call: TRBV10-2
clone_size: .
d_call: .
cdr3_aa: CASSGMNTEQFF
cdr3_nt: TGCGCCAGCAGTGGTATGAACACGGAGCAGTTCTTC

j_call: TRBJ1-2
v_call: TRBV2
clone_size: few
d_call: TRBD1
cdr3_aa: CASSGRGNYGYTF
cdr3_nt: TGTGCCAGCAGCGGCAGGGGGAACTATGGCTACACCTTC

j_call: TRBJ2-3
v_call: TRBV29-1
clone_size: .
d_call: TRBD2
cdr3_aa: CSVGRLADTDTQYF
cdr3_nt: TGCAGCGTTGGAAGACTAGCGGACACAGATACGCAGTATTTT

j_call: TRBJ1-4
v_call: TRBV7-8
clone_size: few
d_call: .
cdr3_aa: CASTHGGANEKLFF
cdr3_nt: TGTGCCAGCACCCACGGAGGGGCGAATGAAAAACTGTTTTTT

j_call: TRBJ2-1
v_call: TRBV6-2/TRBV6-3
clone_size: .
d_call: TRBD2
cdr3_aa: CASSLRPQRGPPYNEQFF
cdr3_nt: TGTGCCAGCAGTTTACGCCCCCAGCGGGGTCCCCCCTACAATGAGCAGTTCTTC

j_call: TRBJ1-1
v_call: TRBV19
clone_size: .
d_call: TRBD1
cdr3_aa: CASTRTGLTEAFF
cdr3_nt: TGTGCCAGTACCCGGACAGGGCTGACTGAAGCTTTCTTT

j_call: TRBJ2-2
v_call: TRBV28
clone_size: .
d_call: TRBD1
cdr3_aa: CASSTGGTGELFF
cdr3_nt: TGTGCCAGCAGTACAGGGGGAACCGGGGAGCTGTTTTTT

j_call: TRBJ1-2
v_call: TRBV7-2
clone_size: .
d_call: .
cdr3_aa: CASSLSGSLGGGYTF
cdr3_nt: TGTGCCAGCAGCCTAAGTGGGTCTCTCGGAGGTGGCTACACCTTC

j_call: TRBJ1-1
v_call: TRBV25-1
clone_size: .
d_call: TRBD1
cdr3_aa: CASSESRTGSTEAFF
cdr3_nt: TGTGCCAGCAGTGAATCCCGGACAGGGAGCACTGAAGCTTTCTTT

j_call: TRBJ2-1
v_call: TRBV6-6
clone_size: .
d_call: .
cdr3_aa: CASGGVFSSYNEQFF
cdr3_nt: TGTGCCAGCGGGGGCGTCTTCAGCTCCTACAATGAGCAGTTCTTC

j_call: TRBJ1-3
v_call: TRBV5-6
clone_size: .
d_call: .
cdr3_aa: CASSFGGQPEGNTIYF
cdr3_nt: TGTGCCAGCAGCTTTGGCGGCCAACCCGAGGGAAACACCATATATTTT

j_call: TRBJ1-2
v_call: TRBV3-1/TRBV3-2
clone_size: .
d_call: TRBD1
cdr3_aa: CASSHRTGFLGYTF
cdr3_nt: TGTGCCAGCAGCCATAGGACAGGTTTCTTGGGCTACACCTTC

j_call: TRBJ2-1
v_call: TRBV7-2
clone_size: .
d_call: TRBD2
cdr3_aa: CASSSSGGLYNEQFF
cdr3_nt: TGTGCCAGCAGCTCAAGCGGGGGGTTGTACAATGAGCAGTTCTTC

j_call: TRBJ2-2
v_call: TRBV2
clone_size: .
d_call: TRBD2
cdr3_aa: CASTQQAGTGELFF
cdr3_nt: TGTGCCAGCACCCAGCAAGCGGGGACCGGGGAGCTGTTTTTT

j_call: TRBJ1-6
v_call: TRBV19
clone_size: .
d_call: TRBD1
cdr3_aa: CASTEGADNSPLHF
cdr3_nt: TGTGCCAGTACGGAGGGGGCAGATAATTCACCCCTCCACTTT

j_call: TRBJ2-1
v_call: TRBV6-2/TRBV6-3
clone_size: .
d_call: .
cdr3_aa: CASSYRGYEQFF
cdr3_nt: TGTGCCAGCAGTTACAGGGGCTATGAGCAGTTCTTC

j_call: TRBJ2-1
v_call: TRBV27
clone_size: .
d_call: .
cdr3_aa: CASSPSSTGRVYNEQFF
cdr3_nt: TGTGCCAGCAGTCCATCATCGACAGGCAGGGTTTACAATGAGCAGTTCTTC

j_call: TRBJ2-1
v_call: TRBV30
clone_size: .
d_call: TRBD2
cdr3_aa: CAGEGNSHLTDNEQFF
cdr3_nt: TGTGCCGGGGAGGGGAATAGTCACCTAACTGACAATGAGCAGTTCTTC

j_call: TRBJ1-2
v_call: TRBV10-2
clone_size: .
d_call: .
cdr3_aa: CASSERGYGYTF
cdr3_nt: TGCGCCAGCAGTGAGCGAGGGTATGGCTACACCTTC

j_call: TRBJ2-1
v_call: TRBV21-1
clone_size: .
d_call: .
cdr3_aa: CASSKVGWKNEQFF
cdr3_nt: TGTGCCAGCAGCAAAGTCGGGTGGAAAAATGAGCAGTTCTTC

j_call: TRBJ2-2
v_call: TRBV7-2
clone_size: .
d_call: .
cdr3_aa: CASSLESVRAVNTGELFF
cdr3_nt: TGTGCCAGCAGCTTAGAGTCAGTTCGAGCGGTAAACACCGGGGAGCTGTTTTTT

j_call: TRBJ1-1
v_call: TRBV4-1
clone_size: few
d_call: TRBD1
cdr3_aa: CASSQLQTGMNTEAFF
cdr3_nt: TGCGCCAGCAGCCAGCTCCAGACAGGGATGAACACTGAAGCTTTCTTT

j_call: TRBJ2-3
v_call: TRBV2
clone_size: .
d_call: TRBD1
cdr3_aa: CASSPGTGFGTQYF
cdr3_nt: TGTGCCAGCAGTCCCGGGACAGGGTTCGGTACGCAGTATTTT

j_call: TRBJ2-7
v_call: TRBV4-2
clone_size: .
d_call: TRBD2
cdr3_aa: CASSRSTSGGISYEQYF
cdr3_nt: TGTGCCAGCAGCCGGTCTACTAGCGGGGGGATCTCCTACGAGCAGTACTTC

j_call: TRBJ2-5
v_call: TRBV13
clone_size: .
d_call: TRBD2
cdr3_aa: CASSRAGKETQYF
cdr3_nt: TGTGCCAGCAGCAGAGCGGGAAAAGAGACCCAGTACTTC

j_call: TRBJ2-7
v_call: TRBV6-5
clone_size: .
d_call: TRBD1
cdr3_aa: CASSWDRGPTYEQYF
cdr3_nt: TGTGCCAGCAGTTGGGACAGGGGCCCTACCTACGAGCAGTACTTC

j_call: TRBJ1-2
v_call: TRBV18
clone_size: .
d_call: TRBD1
cdr3_aa: CASSLDRGFYGYTF
cdr3_nt: TGTGCCAGCTCCCTCGACAGGGGGTTCTATGGCTACACCTTC

j_call: TRBJ2-3
v_call: TRBV10-3
clone_size: .
d_call: .
cdr3_aa: CAISSFTGTSKGNTDTQYF
cdr3_nt: TGTGCCATCAGCTCCTTCACAGGCACCTCTAAGGGGAACACAGATACGCAGTATTTT

j_call: TRBJ2-5
v_call: TRBV9
clone_size: .
d_call: TRBD2
cdr3_aa: CASSVGYGGRAAETQYF
cdr3_nt: TGTGCCAGCAGCGTAGGATACGGCGGGAGGGCCGCGGAGACCCAGTACTTC

j_call: TRBJ2-3
v_call: TRBV29-1
clone_size: .
d_call: .
cdr3_aa: CSVEPGFGDTQYF
cdr3_nt: TGCAGCGTTGAACCAGGGTTCGGAGATACGCAGTATTTT

j_call: TRBJ2-2
v_call: TRBV5-5
clone_size: .
d_call: TRBD1
cdr3_aa: CASSLIGQANTGELFF
cdr3_nt: TGTGCCAGCAGCTTGATCGGACAGGCGAACACCGGGGAGCTGTTTTTT

j_call: TRBJ2-2
v_call: TRBV6-5
clone_size: .
d_call: TRBD2
cdr3_aa: CAGGGTSDSGELFF
cdr3_nt: TGTGCCGGAGGGGGGACTAGCGATTCCGGGGAGCTGTTTTTT

j_call: TRBJ1-5
v_call: TRBV15
clone_size: .
d_call: TRBD1
cdr3_aa: CATSSTGTGAYNQPQHF
cdr3_nt: TGTGCCACCAGCAGCACCGGGACAGGGGCATACAATCAGCCCCAGCATTTT

j_call: TRBJ2-7
v_call: TRBV3-1/TRBV3-2
clone_size: once
d_call: TRBD2
cdr3_aa: CASSLQLAGGEQYF
cdr3_nt: TGTGCCAGCAGCCTACAACTAGCGGGGGGCGAGCAGTACTTC

j_call: TRBJ2-7
v_call: TRBV19
clone_size: .
d_call: TRBD1
cdr3_aa: CASSIEDRVYEQYF
cdr3_nt: TGTGCCAGTAGTATAGAAGACAGGGTCTACGAGCAGTACTTC

j_call: TRBJ2-1
v_call: TRBV6-6
clone_size: .
d_call: .
cdr3_aa: CASRTGFEQFF
cdr3_nt: TGTGCCAGCAGAACAGGGTTTGAGCAGTTCTTC

j_call: TRBJ2-5
v_call: TRBV7-8
clone_size: .
d_call: TRBD1
cdr3_aa: CASITLSRGQETQYF
cdr3_nt: TGTGCCAGCATAACTCTGAGCAGGGGGCAAGAGACCCAGTACTTC

j_call: TRBJ2-1
v_call: TRBV11-2
clone_size: .
d_call: .
cdr3_aa: CASSLGLGPYNEQFF
cdr3_nt: TGTGCCAGCAGCTTAGGACTGGGGCCCTACAATGAGCAGTTCTTC

j_call: TRBJ1-1
v_call: TRBV4-3
clone_size: .
d_call: .
cdr3_aa: CASSQRASTEAFF
cdr3_nt: TGCGCCAGCAGCCAGAGGGCGAGCACTGAAGCTTTCTTT

j_call: TRBJ1-2
v_call: TRBV13
clone_size: .
d_call: .
cdr3_aa: CASSLRGEGIRANGYTF
cdr3_nt: TGTGCCAGCAGCTTACGGGGGGAAGGGATTAGGGCTAATGGCTACACCTTC

j_call: TRBJ1-1
v_call: TRBV24-1
clone_size: .
d_call: .
cdr3_aa: CATSSGWATEAFF
cdr3_nt: TGTGCCACCAGCTCAGGGTGGGCCACTGAAGCTTTCTTT

j_call: TRBJ2-5
v_call: TRBV4-2
clone_size: .
d_call: .
cdr3_aa: CASSPIIRDKHQETQYF
cdr3_nt: TGTGCCAGCAGCCCGATTATTAGGGACAAACATCAAGAGACCCAGTACTTC

j_call: TRBJ1-3
v_call: TRBV11-2
clone_size: .
d_call: .
cdr3_aa: CASSLGQAGNTIYF
cdr3_nt: TGTGCCAGCAGCTTAGGACAGGCTGGAAACACCATATATTTT

j_call: TRBJ2-3
v_call: TRBV2
clone_size: .
d_call: .
cdr3_aa: CASSETYRTDTQYF
cdr3_nt: TGTGCCAGCAGTGAAACCTATAGAACAGATACGCAGTATTTT

j_call: TRBJ2-2
v_call: TRBV4-3
clone_size: .
d_call: TRBD2
cdr3_aa: CASSQDPASGSIWGELFF
cdr3_nt: TGCGCCAGCAGCCAAGATCCGGCTAGCGGGAGTATTTGGGGGGAGCTGTTTTTT

j_call: TRBJ1-4
v_call: TRBV27
clone_size: few
d_call: .
cdr3_aa: CASGRTNEKLFF
cdr3_nt: TGTGCCAGCGGGCGAACTAATGAAAAACTGTTTTTT

j_call: TRBJ1-2
v_call: TRBV6-6
clone_size: .
d_call: .
cdr3_aa: CASCLKRTVHNYGYTF
cdr3_nt: TGTGCCAGCTGCCTAAAGAGGACAGTTCACAACTATGGCTACACCTTC

j_call: TRBJ2-1
v_call: TRBV5-1
clone_size: .
d_call: .
cdr3_aa: CASSLAGTDYNEQFF
cdr3_nt: TGCGCCAGCAGCTTGGCCGGGACTGATTACAATGAGCAGTTCTTC

j_call: TRBJ2-5
v_call: TRBV18
clone_size: .
d_call: TRBD2
cdr3_aa: CASSAREGRKTRTQYF
cdr3_nt: TGTGCCAGCTCAGCCCGGGAGGGAAGAAAAACCCGGACCCAGTACTTC

j_call: TRBJ1-1
v_call: TRBV12-3/TRBV12-4
clone_size: .
d_call: TRBD1
cdr3_aa: CASSRTGDAFF
cdr3_nt: TGTGCCAGCAGTCGGACAGGGGACGCTTTCTTT

j_call: TRBJ1-5
v_call: TRBV6-2/TRBV6-3
clone_size: .
d_call: .
cdr3_aa: CASSYSLSNQPQHF
cdr3_nt: TGTGCCAGCAGTTACTCCCTTAGCAATCAGCCCCAGCATTTT

j_call: TRBJ2-1
v_call: TRBV6-5
clone_size: .
d_call: TRBD2
cdr3_aa: CASRPGLAYNEQFF
cdr3_nt: TGTGCCAGCAGACCGGGACTAGCATATAATGAGCAGTTCTTC

j_call: TRBJ2-3
v_call: TRBV7-2
clone_size: once
d_call: .
cdr3_aa: CASSLEAGYSTDTQYF
cdr3_nt: TGTGCCAGCAGCTTAGAAGCGGGTTATAGCACAGATACGCAGTATTTT